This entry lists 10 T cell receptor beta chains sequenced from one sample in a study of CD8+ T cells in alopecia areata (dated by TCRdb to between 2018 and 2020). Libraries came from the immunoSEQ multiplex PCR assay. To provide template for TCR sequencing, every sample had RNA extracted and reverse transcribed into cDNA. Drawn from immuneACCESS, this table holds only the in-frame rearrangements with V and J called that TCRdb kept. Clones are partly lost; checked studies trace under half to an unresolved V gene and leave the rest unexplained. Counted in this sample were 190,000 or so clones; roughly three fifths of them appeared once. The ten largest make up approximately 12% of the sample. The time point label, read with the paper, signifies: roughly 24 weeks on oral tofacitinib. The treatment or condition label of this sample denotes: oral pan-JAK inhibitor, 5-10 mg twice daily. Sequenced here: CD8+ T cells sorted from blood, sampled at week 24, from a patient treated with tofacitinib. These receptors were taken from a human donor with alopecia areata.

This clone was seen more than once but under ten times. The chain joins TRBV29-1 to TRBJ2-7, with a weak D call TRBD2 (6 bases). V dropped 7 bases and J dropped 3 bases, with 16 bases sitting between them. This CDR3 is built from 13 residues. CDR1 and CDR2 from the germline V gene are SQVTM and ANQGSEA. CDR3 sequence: CSGGTGGNYEQYF. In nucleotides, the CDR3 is TGCAGCGGTGGGACTGGGGGGAACTACGAGCAGTACTTC.

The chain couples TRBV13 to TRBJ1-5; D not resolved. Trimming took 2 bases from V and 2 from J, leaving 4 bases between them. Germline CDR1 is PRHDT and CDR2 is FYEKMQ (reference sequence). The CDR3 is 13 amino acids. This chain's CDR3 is CASSLLGNQPQHF. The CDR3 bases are TGTGCCAGCAGCTTACTAGGCAATCAGCCCCAGCATTTT.

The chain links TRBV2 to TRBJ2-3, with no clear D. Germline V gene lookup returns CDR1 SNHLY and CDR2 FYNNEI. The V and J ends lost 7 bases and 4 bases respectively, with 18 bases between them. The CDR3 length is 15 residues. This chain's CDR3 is CASKKDLQGSDTQYF. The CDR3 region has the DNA TGTGCCAGCAAAAAGGACCTCCAAGGGTCAGATACGCAGTATTTT.

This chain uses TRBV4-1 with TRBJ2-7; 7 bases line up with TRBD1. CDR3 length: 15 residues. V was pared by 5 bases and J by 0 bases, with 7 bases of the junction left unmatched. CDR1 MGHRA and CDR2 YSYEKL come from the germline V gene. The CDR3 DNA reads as TGCGCCAGCAGCGTGACCCGGGACAGCTCCTACGAGCAGTACTTC. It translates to CASSVTRDSSYEQYF.

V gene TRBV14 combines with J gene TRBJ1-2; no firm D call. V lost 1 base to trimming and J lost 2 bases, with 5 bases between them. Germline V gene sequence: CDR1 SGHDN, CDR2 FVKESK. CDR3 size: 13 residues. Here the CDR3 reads CASSQGRNYGYTF. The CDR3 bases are TGTGCCAGCAGCCAAGGCAGGAACTATGGCTACACCTTC.

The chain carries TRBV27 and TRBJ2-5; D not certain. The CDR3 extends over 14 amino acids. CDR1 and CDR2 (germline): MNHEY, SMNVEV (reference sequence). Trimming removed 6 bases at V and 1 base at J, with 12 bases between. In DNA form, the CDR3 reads TGTGCCAGCAGCCCGAGGCGGTCCCAAGAGACCCAGTACTTC. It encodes CASSPRRSQETQYF.

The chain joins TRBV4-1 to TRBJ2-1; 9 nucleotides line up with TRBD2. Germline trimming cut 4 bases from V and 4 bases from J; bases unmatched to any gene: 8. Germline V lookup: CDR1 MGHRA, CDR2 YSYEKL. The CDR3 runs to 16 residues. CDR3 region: CASSRSVSGGYNEQFF. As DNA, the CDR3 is TGCGCCAGCAGCCGCTCAGTAAGCGGGGGGTACAATGAGCAGTTCTTC.

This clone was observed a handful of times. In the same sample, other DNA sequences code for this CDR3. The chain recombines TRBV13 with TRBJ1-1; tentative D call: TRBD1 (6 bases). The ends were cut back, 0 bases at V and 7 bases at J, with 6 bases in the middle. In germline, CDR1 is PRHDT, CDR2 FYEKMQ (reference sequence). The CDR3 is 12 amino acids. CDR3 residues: CASSLGGGEAFF. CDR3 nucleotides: TGTGCCAGCAGCTTAGGAGGGGGTGAAGCTTTCTTT.

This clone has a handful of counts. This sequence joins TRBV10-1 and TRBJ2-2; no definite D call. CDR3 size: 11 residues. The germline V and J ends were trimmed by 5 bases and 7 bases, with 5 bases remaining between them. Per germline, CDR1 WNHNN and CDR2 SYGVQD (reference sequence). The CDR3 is CASSTGGELFF. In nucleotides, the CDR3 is TGCGCCAGCAGTACGGGCGGGGAGCTGTTTTTT.

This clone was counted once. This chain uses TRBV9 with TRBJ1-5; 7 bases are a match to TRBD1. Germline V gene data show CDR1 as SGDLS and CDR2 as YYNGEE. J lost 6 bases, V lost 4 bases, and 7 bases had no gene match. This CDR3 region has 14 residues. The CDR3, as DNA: TGTGCCAGCAGCCCCTTCTCAGGGGGTCAGCCCCAGCATTTT. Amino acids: CASSPFSGGQPQHF.